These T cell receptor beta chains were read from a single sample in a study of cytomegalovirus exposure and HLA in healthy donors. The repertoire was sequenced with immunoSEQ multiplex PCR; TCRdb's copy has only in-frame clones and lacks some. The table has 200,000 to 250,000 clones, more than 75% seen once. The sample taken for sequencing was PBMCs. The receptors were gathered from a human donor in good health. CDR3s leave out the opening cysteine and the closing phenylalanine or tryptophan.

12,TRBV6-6,ASRKDRSDSPLH
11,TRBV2,ASSGGQAEAQY
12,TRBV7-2,ASSFGQVQAEQY
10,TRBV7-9,SSSLDIDGYT
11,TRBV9,ASSPAGSGELF
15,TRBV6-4,ASSDSPLAVGKNEQF
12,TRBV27,ASSLEGGNTEAF
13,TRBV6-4,ASRPGQGVYTEAF
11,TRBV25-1,ASSRQPNTEAF
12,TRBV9,ASSVADSGYGYT
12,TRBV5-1,ASSFGGQTGELF
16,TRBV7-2,ASSSPGTGSSGANVLT
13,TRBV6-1,ASSGSGRFSYEQY
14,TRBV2,ASSSWTGGHYNEQF
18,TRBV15,ATSRRLITLGGLGTDTQY
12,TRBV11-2,ASSRAGGNGEQY
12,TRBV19,ASSMGQGGEKLF
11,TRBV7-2,ASSRTSSYEQY
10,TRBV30,AWGRPPPSAF
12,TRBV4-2,ASSQTGVADTQY
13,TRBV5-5,ASSCPRDRCDEQY
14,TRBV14,ASSRAGTSAYNEQF
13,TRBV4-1,ASGLAGGPGNEQF
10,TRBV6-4,ASRGVGDTQY
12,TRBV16,ASSQSQGTYEQY
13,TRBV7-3,ASSTLGSTYNEQF
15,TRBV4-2,ASTVAATGGLYYGYT
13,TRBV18,ASSPLTSGKDTQY
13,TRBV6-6,ASSSGGSRTDTQY
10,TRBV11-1,ASEGGSYEQY
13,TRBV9,ASSRISGRQDTQY
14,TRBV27,ASSSTRSGIPYEQY
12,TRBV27,ASSLGEGRDEQF
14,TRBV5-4,ASRQNTGGRNYGYT
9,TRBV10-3,AIRGGDTQY
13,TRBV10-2,ASSEKSAGNNEQF
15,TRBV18,ASSPNQVVAEYNEQF
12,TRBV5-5,ASSTGRVGETQY
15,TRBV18,ASSPTLGQGALQPQH
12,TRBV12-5,ASVDADRDTEAF
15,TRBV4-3,ASSQFGGTGNTGELF
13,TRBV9,ASSVGDRVQETQY
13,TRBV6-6,ASSYSPGGSYEQY
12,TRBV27,ASREQGSGNTIY
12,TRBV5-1,ASSPRQDSYEQY
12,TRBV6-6,ASSTRQVAYEQY
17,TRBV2,ASRATRGGERHSNQPQH
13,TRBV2,ASKVEGGLSYEQY
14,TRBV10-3,AISEDRAGTNEKLF
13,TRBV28,ASSSTGGGRQPQH
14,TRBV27,ASSLSVQVPPYEQY